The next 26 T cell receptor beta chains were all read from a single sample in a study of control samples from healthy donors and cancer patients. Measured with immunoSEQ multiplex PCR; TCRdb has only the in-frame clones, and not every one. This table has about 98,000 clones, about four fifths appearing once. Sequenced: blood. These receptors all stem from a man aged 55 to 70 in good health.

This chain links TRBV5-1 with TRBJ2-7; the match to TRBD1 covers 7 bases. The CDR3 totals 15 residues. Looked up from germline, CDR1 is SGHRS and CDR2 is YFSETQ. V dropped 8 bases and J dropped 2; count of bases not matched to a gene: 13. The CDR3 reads CARGGQETRTYEQYF. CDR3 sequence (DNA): TGCGCCAGGGGTGGACAGGAAACACGCACCTACGAGCAGTACTTC.

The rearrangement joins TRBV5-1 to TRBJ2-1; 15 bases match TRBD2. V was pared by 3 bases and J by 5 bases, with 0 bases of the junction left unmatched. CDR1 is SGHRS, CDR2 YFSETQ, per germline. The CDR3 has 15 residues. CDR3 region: CASSWTSGRDNEQFF. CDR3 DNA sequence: TGCGCCAGCAGCTGGACTAGCGGGAGGGACAATGAGCAGTTCTTC.

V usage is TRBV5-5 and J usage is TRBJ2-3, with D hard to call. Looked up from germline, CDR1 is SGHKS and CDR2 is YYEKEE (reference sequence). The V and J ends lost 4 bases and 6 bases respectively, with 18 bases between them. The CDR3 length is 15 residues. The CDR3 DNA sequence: TGTGCCAGCAGCACGGAGCAAGTATTGGTGGATACGCAGTATTTT. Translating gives CASSTEQVLVDTQYF.

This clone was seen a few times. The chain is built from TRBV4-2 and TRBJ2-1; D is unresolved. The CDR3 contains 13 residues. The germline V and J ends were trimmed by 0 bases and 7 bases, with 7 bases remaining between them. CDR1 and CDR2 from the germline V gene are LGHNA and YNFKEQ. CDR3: CASSQERRNEQFF. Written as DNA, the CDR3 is TGTGCCAGCAGCCAAGAACGTAGAAATGAGCAGTTCTTC.

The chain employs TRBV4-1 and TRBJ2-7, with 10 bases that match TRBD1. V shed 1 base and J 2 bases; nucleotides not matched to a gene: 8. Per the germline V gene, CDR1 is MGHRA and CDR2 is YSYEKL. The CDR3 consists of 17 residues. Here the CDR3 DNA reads TGCGCCAGCAGCCAAGGGGCCGGGACAGGGGTAGCCTACGAGCAGTACTTC. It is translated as CASSQGAGTGVAYEQYF.

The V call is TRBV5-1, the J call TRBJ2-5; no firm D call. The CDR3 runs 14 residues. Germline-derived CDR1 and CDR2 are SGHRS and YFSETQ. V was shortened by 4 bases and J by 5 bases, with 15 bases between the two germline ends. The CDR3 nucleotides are TGCGCCAGCAGCCAGTACTCTACCGGGGAGACCCAGTACTTC. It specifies CASSQYSTGETQYF.

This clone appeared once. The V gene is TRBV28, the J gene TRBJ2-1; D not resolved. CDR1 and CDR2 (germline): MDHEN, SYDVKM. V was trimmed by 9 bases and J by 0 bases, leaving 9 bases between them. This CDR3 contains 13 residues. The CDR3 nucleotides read TGTGCCAGTAAGGCTAGCTCCTACAATGAGCAGTTCTTC. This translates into CASKASSYNEQFF.

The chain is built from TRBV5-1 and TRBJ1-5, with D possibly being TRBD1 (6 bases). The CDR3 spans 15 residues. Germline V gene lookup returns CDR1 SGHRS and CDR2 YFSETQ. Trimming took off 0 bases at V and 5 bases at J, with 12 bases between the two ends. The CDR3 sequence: CASSLGAGADQPQHF. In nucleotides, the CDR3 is TGCGCCAGCAGCTTGGGGGCAGGGGCGGATCAGCCCCAGCATTTT.

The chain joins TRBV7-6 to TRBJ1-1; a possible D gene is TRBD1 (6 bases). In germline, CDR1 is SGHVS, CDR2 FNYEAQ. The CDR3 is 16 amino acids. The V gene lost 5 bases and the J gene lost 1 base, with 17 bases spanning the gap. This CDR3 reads CASSDSQGGRNTEAFF. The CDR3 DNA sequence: TGTGCCAGCAGCGACTCCCAAGGGGGGAGGAACACTGAAGCTTTCTTT.

CDR3: CASSENQETQYF. CDR3 nucleotide sequence: TGTGCCAGCAGCGAGAATCAAGAGACCCAGTACTTC. J is TRBJ2-5 and V is TRBV7-9; unclear D gene. The V end was cut by 5 bases, the J end by 2 bases, with 6 bases between. The CDR3 spans 12 residues. CDR1 and CDR2 from the germline V gene are SEHNR and FQNEAQ (reference sequence).

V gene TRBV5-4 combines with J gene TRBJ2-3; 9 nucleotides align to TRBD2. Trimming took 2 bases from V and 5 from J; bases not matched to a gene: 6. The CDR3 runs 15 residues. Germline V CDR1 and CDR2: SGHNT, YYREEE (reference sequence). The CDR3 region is CASSFSGGGKDTQYF. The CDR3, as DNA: TGTGCCAGCAGCTTTAGCGGGGGCGGGAAAGATACGCAGTATTTT. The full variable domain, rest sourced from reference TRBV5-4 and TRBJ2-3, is ETGVTQSPTHLIKTRGQQVTLRCSSQSGHNTVSWYQQALGQGPQFIFQYYREEENGRGNFPPRFSGLQFPNYSSELNVNALELDDSALYLCASSFSGGGKDTQYFGPGTRLTVL.

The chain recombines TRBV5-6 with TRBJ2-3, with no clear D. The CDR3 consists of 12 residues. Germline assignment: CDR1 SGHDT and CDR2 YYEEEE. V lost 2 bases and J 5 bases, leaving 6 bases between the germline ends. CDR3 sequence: CASSFMGDTQYF. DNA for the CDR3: TGTGCCAGCAGCTTTATGGGAGATACGCAGTATTTT.

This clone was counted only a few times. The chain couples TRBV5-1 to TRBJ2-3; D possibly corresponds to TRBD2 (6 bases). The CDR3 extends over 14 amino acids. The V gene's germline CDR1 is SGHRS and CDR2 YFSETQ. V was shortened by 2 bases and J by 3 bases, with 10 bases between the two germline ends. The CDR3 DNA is TGCGCCAGCAGCTTTCGGAGGGGAACAGATACGCAGTATTTT. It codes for CASSFRRGTDTQYF.

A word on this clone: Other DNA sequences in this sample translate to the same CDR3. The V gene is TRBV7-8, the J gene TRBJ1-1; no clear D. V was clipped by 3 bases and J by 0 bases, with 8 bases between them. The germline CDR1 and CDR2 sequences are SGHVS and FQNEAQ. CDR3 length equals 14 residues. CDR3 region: CASSLDELNTEAFF. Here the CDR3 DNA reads TGTGCCAGCAGCTTGGATGAGTTGAACACTGAAGCTTTCTTT.

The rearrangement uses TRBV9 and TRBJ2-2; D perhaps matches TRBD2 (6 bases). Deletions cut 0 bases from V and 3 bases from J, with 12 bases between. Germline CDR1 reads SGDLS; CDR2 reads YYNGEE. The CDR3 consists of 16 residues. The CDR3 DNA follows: TGTGCCAGCAGCGTAGCCCTCTCGGGGGACACCGGGGAGCTGTTTTTT. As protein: CASSVALSGDTGELFF.

The CDR3 nucleotides read TGTGCCAGCAGTGAACTCGGAGAAAGCCTCTATCAGCCCCAGCATTTT. The encoded protein is CASSELGESLYQPQHF. The chain links TRBV2 to TRBJ1-5, with D uncertain. The CDR3 consists of 16 residues. Germline loops: CDR1 SNHLY, CDR2 FYNNEI. Trimming removed 2 bases at V and 5 bases at J, with 16 bases between.

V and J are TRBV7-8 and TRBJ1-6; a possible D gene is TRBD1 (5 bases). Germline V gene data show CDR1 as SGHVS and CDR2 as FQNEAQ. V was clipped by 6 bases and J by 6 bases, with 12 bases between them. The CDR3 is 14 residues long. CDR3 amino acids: CASSSRGSNSPLHF. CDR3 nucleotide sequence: TGTGCCAGCAGTTCTAGGGGCAGTAATTCACCCCTCCACTTT.

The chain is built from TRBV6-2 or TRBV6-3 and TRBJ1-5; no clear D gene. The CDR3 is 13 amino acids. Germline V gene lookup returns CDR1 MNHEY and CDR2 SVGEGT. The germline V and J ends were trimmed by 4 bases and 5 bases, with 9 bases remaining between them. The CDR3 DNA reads TGTGCCAGCAGTTGGATGAACGATCAGCCCCAGCATTTT. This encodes CASSWMNDQPQHF.

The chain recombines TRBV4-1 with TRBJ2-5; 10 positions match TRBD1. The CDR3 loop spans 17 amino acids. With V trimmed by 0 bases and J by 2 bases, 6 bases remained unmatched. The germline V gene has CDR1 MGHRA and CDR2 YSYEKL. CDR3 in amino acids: CASSQERGTGVQETQYF. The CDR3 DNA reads TGCGCCAGCAGCCAAGAAAGGGGGACAGGGGTTCAAGAGACCCAGTACTTC.

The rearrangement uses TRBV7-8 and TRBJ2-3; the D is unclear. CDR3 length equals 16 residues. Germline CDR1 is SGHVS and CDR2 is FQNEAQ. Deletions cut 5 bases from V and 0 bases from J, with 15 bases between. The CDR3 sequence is CASSPLRAQSTDTQYF. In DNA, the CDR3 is TGTGCCAGCAGCCCGCTAAGGGCACAAAGCACAGATACGCAGTATTTT.

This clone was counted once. CDR3 amino acids: CAWSGLAGSYNEQFF. DNA for the CDR3: TGTGCCTGGAGTGGACTAGCGGGGAGCTACAATGAGCAGTTCTTC. The chain couples TRBV30 to TRBJ2-1; 11 positions agree with TRBD2. Per the germline V gene, CDR1 is GTSNPN and CDR2 is SVGIG (reference sequence). After removal of 1 base from V and 3 bases from J, the junction contained 2 bases not matched to a gene. This CDR3 has 15 residues. The entire variable domain, with the rest obtained from reference TRBV30 and TRBJ2-1, is as follows: SQTIHQWPATLVQPVGSPLSLECTVEGTSNPNLYWYRQAAGRGLQLLFYSVGIGQISSEVPQNLSASRPQDRQFILSSKKLLLSDSGFYLCAWSGLAGSYNEQFFGPGTRLTVL.

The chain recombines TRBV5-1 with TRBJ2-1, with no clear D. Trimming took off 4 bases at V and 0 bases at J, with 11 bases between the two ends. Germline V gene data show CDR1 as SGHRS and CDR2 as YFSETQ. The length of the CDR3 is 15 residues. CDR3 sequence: CASSPGPSSYNEQFF. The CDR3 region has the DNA TGCGCCAGCAGCCCCGGACCGAGCTCCTACAATGAGCAGTTCTTC.

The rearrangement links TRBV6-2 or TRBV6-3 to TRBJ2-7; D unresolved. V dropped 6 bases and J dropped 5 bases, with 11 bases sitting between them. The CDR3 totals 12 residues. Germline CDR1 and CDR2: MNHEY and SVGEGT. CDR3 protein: CASSSIVDEQYF. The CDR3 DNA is TGTGCCAGCAGCAGCATTGTCGACGAGCAGTACTTC.

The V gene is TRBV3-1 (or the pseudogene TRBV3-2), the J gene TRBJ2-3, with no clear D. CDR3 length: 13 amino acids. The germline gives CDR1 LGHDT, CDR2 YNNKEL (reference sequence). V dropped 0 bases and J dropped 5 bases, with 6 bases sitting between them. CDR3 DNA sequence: TGTGCCAGCAGCCAAGACCCTGGAGATACGCAGTATTTT. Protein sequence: CASSQDPGDTQYF.

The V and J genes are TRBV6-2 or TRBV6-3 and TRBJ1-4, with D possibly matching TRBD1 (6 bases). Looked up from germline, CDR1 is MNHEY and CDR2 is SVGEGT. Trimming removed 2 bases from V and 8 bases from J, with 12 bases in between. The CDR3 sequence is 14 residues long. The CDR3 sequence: CASSYGTGSEKLFF. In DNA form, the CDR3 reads TGTGCCAGCAGTTACGGAACAGGGAGCGAAAAACTGTTTTTT.

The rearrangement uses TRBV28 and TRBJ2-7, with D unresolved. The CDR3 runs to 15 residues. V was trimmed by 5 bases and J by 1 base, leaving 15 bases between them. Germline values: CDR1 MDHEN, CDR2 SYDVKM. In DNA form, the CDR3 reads TGTGCCAGCAGTCTTTTGACGGACGGTTCCTACGAGCAGTACTTC. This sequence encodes CASSLLTDGSYEQYF.